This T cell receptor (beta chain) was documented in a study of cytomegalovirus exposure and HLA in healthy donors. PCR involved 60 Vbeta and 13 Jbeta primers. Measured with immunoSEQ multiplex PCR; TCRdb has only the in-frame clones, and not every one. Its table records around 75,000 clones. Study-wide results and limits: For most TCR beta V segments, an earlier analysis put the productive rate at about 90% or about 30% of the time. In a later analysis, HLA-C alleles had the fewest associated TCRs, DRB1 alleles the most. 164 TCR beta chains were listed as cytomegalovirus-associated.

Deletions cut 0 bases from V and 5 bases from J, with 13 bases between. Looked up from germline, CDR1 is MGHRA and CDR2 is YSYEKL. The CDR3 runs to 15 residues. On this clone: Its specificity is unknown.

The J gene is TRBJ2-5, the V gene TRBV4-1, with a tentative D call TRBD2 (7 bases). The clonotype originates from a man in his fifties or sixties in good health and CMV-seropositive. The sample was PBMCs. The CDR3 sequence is CASSQEGGAGETQYF. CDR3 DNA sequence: TGCGCCAGCAGCCAAGAAGGGGGGGCAGGGGAGACCCAGTACTTC.